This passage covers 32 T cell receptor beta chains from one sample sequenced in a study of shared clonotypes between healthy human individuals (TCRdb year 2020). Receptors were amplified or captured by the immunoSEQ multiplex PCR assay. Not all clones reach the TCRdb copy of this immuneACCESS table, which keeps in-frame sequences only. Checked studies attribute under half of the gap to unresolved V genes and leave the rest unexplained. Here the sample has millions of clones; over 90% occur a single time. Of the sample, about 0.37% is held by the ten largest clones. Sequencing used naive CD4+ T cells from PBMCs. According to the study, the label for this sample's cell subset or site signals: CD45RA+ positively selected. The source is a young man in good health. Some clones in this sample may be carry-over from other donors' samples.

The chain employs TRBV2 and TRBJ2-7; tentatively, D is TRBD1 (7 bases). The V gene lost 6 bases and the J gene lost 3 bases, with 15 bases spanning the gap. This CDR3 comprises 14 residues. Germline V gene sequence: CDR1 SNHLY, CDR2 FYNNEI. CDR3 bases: TGTGCCAGCAGCCCGCAGGGGGGATACTACGAGCAGTACTTC. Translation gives CASSPQGGYYEQYF. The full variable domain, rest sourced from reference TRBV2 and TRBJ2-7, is EPEVTQTPSHQVTQMGQEVILRCVPISNHLYFYWYRQILGQKVEFLVSFYNNEISEKSEIFDDQFSVERPDGSNFTLKIRSTKLEDSAMYFCASSPQGGYYEQYFGPGTRLTVT.

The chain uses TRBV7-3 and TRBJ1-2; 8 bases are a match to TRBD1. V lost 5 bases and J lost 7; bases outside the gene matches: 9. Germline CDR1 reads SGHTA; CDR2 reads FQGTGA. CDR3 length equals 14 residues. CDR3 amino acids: CASSTLDRGSGYTF. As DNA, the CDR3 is TGTGCCAGCAGCACCCTAGACAGGGGAAGTGGCTACACCTTC. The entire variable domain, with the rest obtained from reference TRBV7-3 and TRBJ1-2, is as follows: GAGVSQTPSNKVTEKGKYVELRCDPISGHTALYWYRQSLGQGPEFLIYFQGTGAADDSGLPNDRFFAVRPEGSVSTLKIQRTERGDSAVYLCASSTLDRGSGYTFGSGTRLTVV.

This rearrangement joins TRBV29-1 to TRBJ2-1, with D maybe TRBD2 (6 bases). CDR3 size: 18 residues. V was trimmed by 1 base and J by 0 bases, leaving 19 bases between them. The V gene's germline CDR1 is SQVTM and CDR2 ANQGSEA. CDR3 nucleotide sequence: TGCAGCGTTGAAGCTCTAAGGGCGGGACCCCCCTCCTACAATGAGCAGTTCTTC. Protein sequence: CSVEALRAGPPSYNEQFF.

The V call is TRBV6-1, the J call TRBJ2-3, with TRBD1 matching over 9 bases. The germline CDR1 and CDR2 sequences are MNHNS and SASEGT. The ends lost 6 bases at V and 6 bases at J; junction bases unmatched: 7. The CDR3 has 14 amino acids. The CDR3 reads CASSRGQGWDTQYF. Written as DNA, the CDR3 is TGTGCCAGCAGCCGAGGACAGGGGTGGGATACGCAGTATTTT.

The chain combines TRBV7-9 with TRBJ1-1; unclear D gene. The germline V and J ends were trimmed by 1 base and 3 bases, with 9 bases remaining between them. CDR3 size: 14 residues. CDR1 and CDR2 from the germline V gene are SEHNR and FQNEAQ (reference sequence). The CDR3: CASSLGGVHTEAFF. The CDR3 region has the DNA TGTGCCAGCAGCTTAGGTGGGGTTCACACTGAAGCTTTCTTT.

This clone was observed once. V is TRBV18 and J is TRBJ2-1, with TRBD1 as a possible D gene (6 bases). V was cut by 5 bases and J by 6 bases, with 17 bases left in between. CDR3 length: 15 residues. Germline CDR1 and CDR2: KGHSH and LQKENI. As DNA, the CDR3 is TGTGCCAGCTCATCTGGGGCAGGGGCCTTCAATGAGCAGTTCTTC. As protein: CASSSGAGAFNEQFF.

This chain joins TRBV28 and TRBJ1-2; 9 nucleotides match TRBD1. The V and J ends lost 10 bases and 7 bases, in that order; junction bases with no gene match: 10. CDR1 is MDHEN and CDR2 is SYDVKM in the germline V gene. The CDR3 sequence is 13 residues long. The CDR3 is CATRTGATAGYTF. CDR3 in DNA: TGTGCCACCCGGACAGGGGCTACTGCTGGCTACACCTTC.

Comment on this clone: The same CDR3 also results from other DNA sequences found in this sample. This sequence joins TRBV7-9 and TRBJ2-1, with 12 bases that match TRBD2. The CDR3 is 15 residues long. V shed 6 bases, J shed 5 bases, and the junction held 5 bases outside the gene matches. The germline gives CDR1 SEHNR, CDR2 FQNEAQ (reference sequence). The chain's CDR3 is CASSPRTSGNNEQFF. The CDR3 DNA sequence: TGTGCCAGCAGTCCCCGGACTAGCGGGAACAATGAGCAGTTCTTC.

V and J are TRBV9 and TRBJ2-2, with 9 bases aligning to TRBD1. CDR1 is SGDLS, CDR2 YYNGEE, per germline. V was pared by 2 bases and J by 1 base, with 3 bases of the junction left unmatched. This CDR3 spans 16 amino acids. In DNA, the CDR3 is TGTGCCAGCAGCGTGAAGGACAGGGGGAACACCGGGGAGCTGTTTTTT. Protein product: CASSVKDRGNTGELFF.

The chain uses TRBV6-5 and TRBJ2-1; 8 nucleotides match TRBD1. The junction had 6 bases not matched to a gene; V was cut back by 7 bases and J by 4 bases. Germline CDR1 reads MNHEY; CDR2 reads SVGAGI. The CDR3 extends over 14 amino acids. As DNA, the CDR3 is TGTGCCAGCAAACCGGGACAGGCGTACAATGAGCAGTTCTTC. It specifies CASKPGQAYNEQFF.

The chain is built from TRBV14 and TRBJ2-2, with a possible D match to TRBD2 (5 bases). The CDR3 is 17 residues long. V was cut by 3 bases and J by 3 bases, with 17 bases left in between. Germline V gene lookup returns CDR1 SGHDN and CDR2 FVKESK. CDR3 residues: CASSHVTRVRDTGELFF. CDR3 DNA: TGTGCCAGCAGCCACGTAACGCGGGTGAGGGACACCGGGGAGCTGTTTTTT.

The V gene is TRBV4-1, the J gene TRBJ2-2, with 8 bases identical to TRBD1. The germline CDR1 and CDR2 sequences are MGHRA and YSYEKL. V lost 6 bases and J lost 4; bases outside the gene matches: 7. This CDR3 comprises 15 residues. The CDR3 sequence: CASRAGQGGTGELFF. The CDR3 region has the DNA TGCGCCAGCAGGGCTGGACAGGGAGGCACCGGGGAGCTGTTTTTT.

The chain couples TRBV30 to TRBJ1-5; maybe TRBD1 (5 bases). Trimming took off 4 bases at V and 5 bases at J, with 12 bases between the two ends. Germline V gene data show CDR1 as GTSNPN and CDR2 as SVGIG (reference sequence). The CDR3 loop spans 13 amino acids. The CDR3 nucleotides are TGTGCCTGGAACCGTTGGGGGGATCAGCCCCAGCATTTT. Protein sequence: CAWNRWGDQPQHF.

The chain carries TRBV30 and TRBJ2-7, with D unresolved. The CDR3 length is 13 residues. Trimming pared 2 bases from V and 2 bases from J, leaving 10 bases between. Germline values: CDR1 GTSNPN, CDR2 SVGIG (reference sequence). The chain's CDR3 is CAWSRTSPYEQYF. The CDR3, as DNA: TGTGCCTGGAGTAGAACCTCGCCCTACGAGCAGTACTTC. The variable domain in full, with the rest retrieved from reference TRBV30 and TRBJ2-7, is SQTIHQWPATLVQPVGSPLSLECTVEGTSNPNLYWYRQAAGRGLQLLFYSVGIGQISSEVPQNLSASRPQDRQFILSSKKLLLSDSGFYLCAWSRTSPYEQYFGPGTRLTVT.

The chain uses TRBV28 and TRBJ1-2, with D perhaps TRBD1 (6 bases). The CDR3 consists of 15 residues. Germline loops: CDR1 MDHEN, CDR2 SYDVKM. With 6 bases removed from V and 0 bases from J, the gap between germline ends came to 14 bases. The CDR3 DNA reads TGTGCCAGCAGCCAACAGGGATTAGCTAACTATGGCTACACCTTC. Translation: CASSQQGLANYGYTF.

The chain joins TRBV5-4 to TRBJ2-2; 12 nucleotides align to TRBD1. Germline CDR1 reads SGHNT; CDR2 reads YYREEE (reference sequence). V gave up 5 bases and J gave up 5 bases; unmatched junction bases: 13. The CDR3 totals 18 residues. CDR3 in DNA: TGTGCCAGCAGAAGGGGGGACAGGGGGCGAGGAAGAACCGGGGAGCTGTTTTTT. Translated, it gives CASRRGDRGRGRTGELFF.

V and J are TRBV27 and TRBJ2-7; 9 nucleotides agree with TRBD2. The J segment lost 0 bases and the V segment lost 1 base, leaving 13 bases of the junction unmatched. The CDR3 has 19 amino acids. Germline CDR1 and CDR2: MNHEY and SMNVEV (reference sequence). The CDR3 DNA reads TGTGCCAGCAGTTTATACCCCCCCCCGACTAGCGGTCGCTCCTACGAGCAGTACTTC. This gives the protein CASSLYPPPTSGRSYEQYF.

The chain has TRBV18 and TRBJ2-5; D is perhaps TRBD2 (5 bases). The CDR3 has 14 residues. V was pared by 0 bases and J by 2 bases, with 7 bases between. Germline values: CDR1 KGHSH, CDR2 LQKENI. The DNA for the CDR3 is TGTGCCAGCTCACCACCTAGGGAGCAAGAGACCCAGTACTTC. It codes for CASSPPREQETQYF.

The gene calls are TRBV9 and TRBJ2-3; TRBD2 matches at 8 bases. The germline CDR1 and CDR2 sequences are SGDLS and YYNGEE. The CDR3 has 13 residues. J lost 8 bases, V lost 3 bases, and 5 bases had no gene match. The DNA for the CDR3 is TGTGCCAGCAGCGGGACTAGCTTAGGTACGCAGTATTTT. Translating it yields CASSGTSLGTQYF.

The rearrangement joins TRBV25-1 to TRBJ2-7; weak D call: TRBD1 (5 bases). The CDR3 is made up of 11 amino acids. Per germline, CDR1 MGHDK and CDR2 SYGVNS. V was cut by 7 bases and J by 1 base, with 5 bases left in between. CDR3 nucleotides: TGTGCCAGCACAGGGTCCTACGAGCAGTACTTC. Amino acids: CASTGSYEQYF.

CDR3 sequence (DNA): TGTGCCAGCAATGACCCGGCTAGCGGGCATTACGAGCAGTACTTC. This encodes CASNDPASGHYEQYF. The chain has TRBV28 and TRBJ2-7; 8 bases match TRBD2. Germline loops: CDR1 MDHEN, CDR2 SYDVKM. The V and J ends lost 7 bases and 4 bases, in that order; junction bases with no gene match: 12. The CDR3 sequence is 15 residues long.

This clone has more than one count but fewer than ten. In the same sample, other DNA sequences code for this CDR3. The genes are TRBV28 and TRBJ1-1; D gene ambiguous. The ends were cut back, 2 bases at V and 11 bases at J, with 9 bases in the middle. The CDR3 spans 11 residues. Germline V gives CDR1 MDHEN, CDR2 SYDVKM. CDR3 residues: CASSLMREAFF. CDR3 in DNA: TGTGCCAGCAGTTTAATGCGGGAGGCTTTCTTT.

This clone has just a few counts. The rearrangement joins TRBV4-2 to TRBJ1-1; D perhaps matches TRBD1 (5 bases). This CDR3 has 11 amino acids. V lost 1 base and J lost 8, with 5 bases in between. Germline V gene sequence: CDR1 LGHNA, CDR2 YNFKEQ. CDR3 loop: CASSQGTEAFF. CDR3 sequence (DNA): TGTGCCAGCAGCCAAGGGACAGAAGCTTTCTTT.

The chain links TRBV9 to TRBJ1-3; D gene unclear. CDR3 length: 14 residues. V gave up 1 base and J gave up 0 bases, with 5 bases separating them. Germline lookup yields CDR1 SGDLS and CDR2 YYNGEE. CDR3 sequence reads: CASSVPSSGNTIYF. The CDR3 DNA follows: TGTGCCAGCAGCGTACCGAGCTCTGGAAACACCATATATTTT.

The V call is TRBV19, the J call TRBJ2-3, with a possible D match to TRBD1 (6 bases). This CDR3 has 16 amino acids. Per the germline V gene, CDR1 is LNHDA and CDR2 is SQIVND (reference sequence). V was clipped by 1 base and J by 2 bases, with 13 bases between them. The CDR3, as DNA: TGTGCCAGTAGTATAGCAACAGGGATATTCACAGATACGCAGTATTTT. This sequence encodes CASSIATGIFTDTQYF.

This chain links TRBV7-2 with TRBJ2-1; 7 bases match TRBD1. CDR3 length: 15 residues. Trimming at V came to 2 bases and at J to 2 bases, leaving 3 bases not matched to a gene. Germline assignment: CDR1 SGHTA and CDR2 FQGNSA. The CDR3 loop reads CASSLRGRAYNEQFF. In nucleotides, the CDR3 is TGTGCCAGCAGCTTAAGGGGGCGGGCCTACAATGAGCAGTTCTTC.

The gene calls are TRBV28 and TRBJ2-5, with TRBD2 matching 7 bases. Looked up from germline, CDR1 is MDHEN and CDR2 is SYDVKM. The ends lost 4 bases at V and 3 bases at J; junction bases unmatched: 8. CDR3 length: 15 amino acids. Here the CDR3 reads CASSSRILAEETQYF. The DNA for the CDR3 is TGTGCCAGCAGTTCCCGGATTCTAGCGGAAGAGACCCAGTACTTC.

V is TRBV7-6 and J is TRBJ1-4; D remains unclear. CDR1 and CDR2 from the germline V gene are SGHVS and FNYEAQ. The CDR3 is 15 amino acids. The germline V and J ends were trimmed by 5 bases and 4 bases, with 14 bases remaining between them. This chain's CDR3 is CASSPRQGYNEKLFF. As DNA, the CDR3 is TGTGCCAGCAGCCCACGGCAAGGCTATAATGAAAAACTGTTTTTT.

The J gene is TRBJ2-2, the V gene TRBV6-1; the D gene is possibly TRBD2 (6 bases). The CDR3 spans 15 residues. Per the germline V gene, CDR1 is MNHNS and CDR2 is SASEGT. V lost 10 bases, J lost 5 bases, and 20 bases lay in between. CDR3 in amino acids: CAIQTGGLGTGELFF. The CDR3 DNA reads TGTGCCATCCAAACCGGGGGATTGGGGACCGGGGAGCTGTTTTTT.

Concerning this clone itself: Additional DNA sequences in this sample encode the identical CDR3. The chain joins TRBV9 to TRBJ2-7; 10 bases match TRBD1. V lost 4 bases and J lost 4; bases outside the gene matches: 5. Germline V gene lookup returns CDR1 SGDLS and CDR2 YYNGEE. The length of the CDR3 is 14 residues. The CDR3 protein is CASSLTGQGYEQYF. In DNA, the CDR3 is TGTGCCAGCAGCTTAACGGGACAGGGGTACGAGCAGTACTTC.

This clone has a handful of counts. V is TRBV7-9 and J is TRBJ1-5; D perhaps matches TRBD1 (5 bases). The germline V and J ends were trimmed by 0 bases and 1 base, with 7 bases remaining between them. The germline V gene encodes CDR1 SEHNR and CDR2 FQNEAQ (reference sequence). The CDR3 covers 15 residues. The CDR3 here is CASSLARGSNQPQHF. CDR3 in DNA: TGTGCCAGCAGCTTAGCGCGGGGGAGCAATCAGCCCCAGCATTTT.

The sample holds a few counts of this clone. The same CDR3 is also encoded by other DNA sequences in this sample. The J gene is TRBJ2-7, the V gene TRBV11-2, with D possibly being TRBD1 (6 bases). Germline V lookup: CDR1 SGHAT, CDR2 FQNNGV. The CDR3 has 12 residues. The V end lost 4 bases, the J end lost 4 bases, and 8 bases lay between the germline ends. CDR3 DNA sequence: TGTGCCAGCAGCTCACAGGGTTACGAGCAGTACTTC. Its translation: CASSSQGYEQYF.